This T cell receptor beta chain came from a study of blood T cell repertoires in COVID-19 (dated by TCRdb to 2018 to 2020). Background for the entire study: Samples from collaborators originated in the United States, Italy and Spain and spanned both the acute and convalescent phases of COVID-19. The dataset comprised deeply sampled blood TCRbeta repertoires from subjects exposed to, actively infected with, or recovered from COVID-19. The repertoires were made available in a free public database intended to serve as a resource for research on the immune response to SARS-CoV-2. Sample metadata almost always included a de-identified subject ID, COVID-19 status, age in years and sex. The material from the prospective study consisted of cDNA or gDNA derived from T cells, B-cell-depleted T cells, or PBMCs. HLA class I and class II types, where available, came from metadata supplied by the sample provider rather than from assay-based typing. The samples were drawn from two sources: the first 160 participants of the ongoing ImmuneRACE study, and over 1,000 subjects contributed by 6 global collaborators. General conclusions and limits of the study: The quantity of clinical and demographic metadata differed by source and by participant and was supplied without curation.

Trimming costs V 3 bases and J 6 bases, and their ends lie 15 bases apart. Spanning cysteine to phenylalanine, the CDR3 consists of 14 amino acids. The read is trimmed to its CDR3 DNA, 42 bases read in frame from base 1. In the germline V gene (reference sequence), CDR1 corresponds to LNHNV and CDR2 to YYDKDF. A word on this clone: No antigen is known for it. No base qualities exist here, and no much larger clone lies one base off it.

Participants in the prospective study were aged 18 to 89 years, lived in under 30 United States geographic areas, and enrolled through a virtual design. Cohort assignment in the prospective study relied on participant-reported clinical history from a screening survey and a study questionnaire. In the prospective study, mobile phlebotomists collected whole blood, serum and a nasopharyngeal or oropharyngeal swab from each participant. Prospective study participants could optionally give additional blood draws and questionnaires over an approximately two-month period. Before DNA extraction, blood samples from the prospective study were shipped at room temperature or frozen. The immunoSEQ Assay, a bias-controlled multiplex PCR, was used to amplify TCRbeta CDR3 regions from genomic DNA. As for how the authors treated the data: The number of nucleated cells in each sample was estimated by amplification of reference gene primers within the assay. To quantify the absolute abundance of each unique TCRbeta CDR3 rearrangement, sequence reads were collapsed and filtered. Productive Simpson clonality was computed per sample as the square root of Simpson's diversity index over productive rearrangements. TCRdb took over this immuneACCESS table, retaining in-frame rearrangements with V and J assigned. Such tables are incomplete; in checked studies, under half of the missing clones stem from an unresolved V gene, and the remainder is unexplained. V and J calls and clone size come straight from that table; D and trimming were deduced from the DNA. The sample includes under 300,000 clones, with roughly 87% observed a single time. The ten biggest clones cover about 6% of the sample.

The receptor was isolated from a woman in her 30s with acute COVID-19. The chain joins TRBV15 to TRBJ2-7; TRBD2 could be the D gene, as 7 bases match. Sequenced material: PBMCs or T cells enriched from blood (not recorded which). The nucleotide sequence reads TGTGCCACCAGCAGCGCGGGGGCCCGGAGCGAGCAGTACTTC. Its coded protein is CATSSAGARSEQYF.